This entry lists 31 T cell receptor beta chains sequenced from one sample in a study of CD8+CD57+ T cells in acquired aplastic anemia (dated 2018 in TCRdb). TCRdb lists the instrument as Illumina HiSeq 2000. Genomic DNA served as template for TCR beta VDJ combination and CDR3 sequence profiling. Starting from the raw public reads, TCRdb applied fastp trimming at Q25, assembled clones with MiXCR and retained in-frame beta chains. Each CDR3 protein appears once, grouped with its most common genes and DNA. This sample gives about 130,000 distinct CDR3 sequences in total; 35% to 50% of them show up just once. The top ten hold around 8.4% of the sample. Sample: sorted CD4+, CD8+, or CD8+CD57+ T cells (not recorded which) from PBMCs. These receptors were taken from a human donor in good health, serving as a control.

The rearrangement links TRBV2 to TRBJ1-1; D is unclear. Germline CDR1 SNHLY, CDR2 FYNNEI. Trimming took 9 bases from V and 4 from J, leaving 9 bases between them. The CDR3 consists of 11 residues. The CDR3 reads CASRLGTEAFF. The CDR3 coding sequence is TGTGCCAGTCGGCTGGGCACTGAAGCTTTCTTT.

This rearrangement joins TRBV7-3 to TRBJ2-3; D not certain. In germline, CDR1 is SGHTA, CDR2 FQGTGA. The CDR3 loop spans 12 amino acids. Trimming stripped 1 base from V and 4 bases from J, with 3 bases between. The CDR3 spells CASSLNPDTQYF. In DNA form, the CDR3 reads TGTGCCAGCAGCTTAAACCCAGATACGCAGTATTTT.

This clonotype was recorded at least ten times. This chain uses TRBV20-1 with TRBJ1-1; D not resolved. The V gene lost 6 bases and the J gene lost 4 bases, with 15 bases spanning the gap. CDR1 and CDR2 (germline): DFQATT, SNEGSKA (reference sequence). The CDR3 runs 13 residues. The CDR3 reads CSARRGGGTEAFF. CDR3 DNA: TGCAGTGCCCGGCGGGGAGGTGGCACTGAAGCTTTCTTT.

This chain connects TRBV29-1 to TRBJ1-2, with D possibly being TRBD1 (5 bases). The CDR3 has 13 residues. Germline V gene lookup returns CDR1 SQVTM and CDR2 ANQGSEA. The ends were cut back, 8 bases at V and 2 bases at J, with 15 bases in the middle. The CDR3 bases are TGCAGCCAAGAAAGGGGCAAAAACTATGGCTACACCTTC. Translated: CSQERGKNYGYTF.

The chain is built from TRBV3-1 and TRBJ2-7; D perhaps matches TRBD2 (5 bases). CDR1 is LGHDT, CDR2 YNNKEL, per germline (reference sequence). Trimming stripped 4 bases from V and 7 bases from J, with 20 bases between. This CDR3 has 15 residues. The CDR3 sequence: CASSPTGFHTREQYF. CDR3 sequence (DNA): TGTGCCAGCAGCCCTACTGGTTTCCATACTAGGGAGCAGTACTTC.

A word on this clonotype: Being one base from a much bigger clone, this may be a read error. The final CDR3 position lacks the conserved phenylalanine or tryptophan, pointing to a likely read error. The chain joins TRBV30 to TRBJ2-5; perhaps TRBD2 as D (5 bases). The CDR3 loop spans 13 amino acids. V lost 4 bases and J 8 bases, leaving 17 bases between the germline ends. The germline gives CDR1 GTSNPN, CDR2 SVGIG (reference sequence). The CDR3: CAWISSGAQTQYL. Written as DNA, the CDR3 is TGTGCCTGGATTTCCAGCGGAGCACAAACCCAGTACCTC.

This clonotype was seen many times. The chain joins TRBV28 to TRBJ1-2; D is unresolved. The CDR3 is made up of 11 amino acids. In germline, CDR1 is MDHEN, CDR2 SYDVKM. Trimming removed 10 bases at V and 8 bases at J, with 14 bases between. The CDR3 bases are TGTGCCACCCGGGCCGAGAGAGGCTACACCTTC. As protein: CATRAERGYTF.

The chain uses TRBV15 and TRBJ1-2, with D unresolved. Germline CDR1 and CDR2: LNHNV and YYDKDF (reference sequence). The CDR3 loop spans 14 amino acids. Trimming cost V 0 bases and J 4 bases, with 9 bases left between them. This chain's CDR3 is CATSRDQDGYGYTF. In nucleotides, the CDR3 is TGTGCCACCAGCAGAGATCAGGACGGCTATGGCTACACCTTC.

This clonotype was detected many times. The chain links TRBV20-1 to TRBJ1-1; unclear D gene. The germline V and J ends were trimmed by 6 bases and 0 bases, with 8 bases remaining between them. This CDR3 comprises 12 residues. CDR1 and CDR2 (germline): DFQATT, SNEGSKA (reference sequence). CDR3 sequence reads: CSAKELNTEAFF. CDR3 nucleotide sequence: TGCAGTGCAAAAGAATTGAACACTGAAGCTTTCTTT.

In this sample, this clonotype turned up many times. The gene calls are TRBV12-3 or TRBV12-4 and TRBJ2-3; D is unresolved. Trimming took 5 bases from V and 13 from J, leaving 16 bases between them. The CDR3 runs to 12 residues. CDR3 residues: CASSIRAAQEYF. CDR3 DNA: TGTGCCAGCAGTATCCGGGCCGCCCAAGAGTATTTT.

The sample holds many counts of this clonotype. V and J are TRBV6-1 and TRBJ2-5, with 14 bases that match TRBD2. This CDR3 region has 14 residues. J gave up 5 bases and V 9 bases, and 5 bases lay outside the gene matches. CDR1 MNHNS and CDR2 SASEGT come from the germline V gene. The CDR3 DNA sequence: TGTGCCAGGGGGACTAGCGGGAGCTGGGAGACCCAGTACTTC. It yields the protein CARGTSGSWETQYF.

This clonotype occurred many times. The chain uses TRBV5-8 and TRBJ2-5, with TRBD1 matching 8 bases. This CDR3 is built from 15 residues. V dropped 0 bases and J dropped 5; count of bases not matched to a gene: 6. Germline V gene data show CDR1 as SGHTS and CDR2 as YDEGEE. CDR3 amino acids: CASSLGRTGRETQYF. As DNA, the CDR3 is TGTGCCAGCAGCTTGGGGAGGACAGGGAGGGAGACCCAGTACTTC.

At least ten counts were recorded for this clonotype. The chain has TRBV25-1 and TRBJ1-2; D might be TRBD1 (5 bases). Germline CDR1 reads MGHDK; CDR2 reads SYGVNS. The CDR3 is made up of 14 amino acids. V lost 1 base to trimming and J lost 4 bases, with 10 bases between them. Written as DNA, the CDR3 is TGTGCCAGCAGTGAATTCAGGGAGGGCTATGGCTACACCTTC. Protein product: CASSEFREGYGYTF.

This clonotype was found a few times. This chain joins TRBV30 and TRBJ1-4, with TRBD1 identical over 8 bases. The trim removed 3 bases at V and 7 bases at J, leaving 7 bases unmatched. Germline V lookup: CDR1 GTSNPN, CDR2 SVGIG (reference sequence). This CDR3 has 14 residues. The CDR3 DNA follows: TGTGCCTGGAGCGTGCGACAGGGGCGTGAAAAACTGTTTTTT. Residues: CAWSVRQGREKLFF.

The chain recombines TRBV7-2 with TRBJ1-2; TRBD1 agrees at 10 bases. CDR3 length: 14 amino acids. CDR1 is SGHTA, CDR2 FQGNSA, per germline. The junction had 3 bases not matched to a gene; V was cut back by 0 bases and J by 8 bases. The CDR3 region has the DNA TGTGCCAGCAGCTTAGCGATGGACAGGGGGGGCTACACCTTC. It yields the protein CASSLAMDRGGYTF.

This clonotype was detected many times. This rearrangement joins TRBV6-1 to TRBJ1-6, with 7 bases identical to TRBD1. Germline CDR1 is MNHNS and CDR2 is SASEGT. V was clipped by 6 bases and J by 9 bases; unmatched bases: 5. The CDR3 consists of 13 residues. CDR3 DNA: TGTGCCAGCAGGGAGAAGGGGGCTTCACCCCTCCACTTT. This codes for CASREKGASPLHF.

V is TRBV2 and J is TRBJ2-3, with no clear D. CDR3 length: 11 residues. V shed 8 bases and J shed 1 base, with 4 bases lying between them. The germline gives CDR1 SNHLY, CDR2 FYNNEI. CDR3 sequence: CASYGTDTQYF. In DNA form, the CDR3 reads TGTGCCAGCTATGGCACAGATACGCAGTATTTT.

This clonotype was recorded many times. This chain uses TRBV10-3 with TRBJ2-3, with 8 bases aligning to TRBD2. CDR1 is ENHRY, CDR2 SYGVKD, per germline. With V trimmed by 4 bases and J by 5 bases, 5 bases remained unmatched. This CDR3 has 14 residues. The CDR3 region is CAISASGRGDTQYF. CDR3 bases: TGTGCCATCAGTGCGTCCGGGAGGGGAGATACGCAGTATTTT.

In this sample, this clonotype turned up many times. This chain joins TRBV19 and TRBJ2-2; TRBD2 agrees at 13 bases. The CDR3 spans 17 residues. With V trimmed by 6 bases and J by 1 base, 5 bases remained unmatched. Germline loops: CDR1 LNHDA, CDR2 SQIVND (reference sequence). The CDR3 bases are TGTGCCAGTAGAAGACTAGCGGGAGGCGGGAACACCGGGGAGCTGTTTTTT. This encodes CASRRLAGGGNTGELFF.

The genes are TRBV12-3 or TRBV12-4 and TRBJ1-6, with D maybe TRBD1 (5 bases). CDR3 length: 13 amino acids. V was clipped by 4 bases and J by 7 bases, with 8 bases between them. CDR3 DNA sequence: TGTGCCAGCAGTTGGGGGGGAAATTCACCCCTCCACTTT. Amino acids: CASSWGGNSPLHF.

This clonotype was counted ten times or more. V gene TRBV20-1 combines with J gene TRBJ1-3; 8 bases fit TRBD1. The CDR3 is made up of 16 amino acids. Germline-derived CDR1 and CDR2 are DFQATT and SNEGSKA (reference sequence). V was pared by 5 bases and J by 0 bases, with 9 bases of the junction left unmatched. The CDR3, as DNA: TGCAGTGCTCCCGGACAGGGCCTAATCTCTGGAAACACCATATATTTT. Protein product: CSAPGQGLISGNTIYF.

Turning to this clonotype: One base away lies a much larger clone, so this may be a sequencing read error. The V and J genes are TRBV12-3 or TRBV12-4 and TRBJ2-1; D possibly corresponds to TRBD1 (5 bases). This CDR3 is 14 amino acids long. The CDR3 reads CANSLQTRDNEQFF. The CDR3 nucleotides read TGTGCCAACAGTTTACAAACCAGGGACAATGAGCAGTTCTTC.

About this clonotype itself: A much larger clone is a single base away; this may be a read error. This chain links TRBV5-6 with TRBJ1-2; 7 positions match TRBD1. This CDR3 is 13 amino acids long. V was pared by 4 bases and J by 4 bases, with 4 bases of the junction left unmatched. Germline assignment: CDR1 SGHDT and CDR2 YYEEEE. CDR3 residues: CASSVGGSYGYTF. For the CDR3, the DNA is TGTGCCAGCAGCGTAGGGGGCAGCTATGGCTACACCTTC.

This clonotype appeared many times. J is TRBJ2-1 and V is TRBV7-1; TRBD2 aligns across 7 bases. TRBV7-1 is known as an ORF, though its function is uncertain. V lost 3 bases and J lost 3; bases outside the gene matches: 14. This CDR3 comprises 18 residues. CDR3 bases: TGTGCCAGCAGCTCTAATAGCGGGTCCGCGTACATCTACAATGAGCAGTTCTTC. Amino acid sequence: CASSSNSGSAYIYNEQFF.

This clonotype has a count of ten or more. The CDR3 DNA reads as TGCAGTGCTTCTCAAGGGATCATGAACACTGAAGCTTTCTTT. This gives the protein CSASQGIMNTEAFF. V gene TRBV20-1 combines with J gene TRBJ1-1; D not certain. This CDR3 is built from 14 residues. V dropped 5 bases and J dropped 0 bases, with 13 bases sitting between them. CDR1 and CDR2 from the germline V gene are DFQATT and SNEGSKA (reference sequence).

The chain recombines TRBV5-8 with TRBJ1-5, with TRBD1 identical over 8 bases. The germline gives CDR1 SGHTS, CDR2 YDEGEE. With V trimmed by 4 bases and J by 7 bases, 7 bases remained unmatched. The CDR3 runs 14 residues. CDR3 amino acids: CASSLRTGHQPQHF. The CDR3 DNA is TGTGCCAGCAGCCTGCGGACAGGGCACCAGCCCCAGCATTTT.

In its sample, this clonotype was seen many times. CDR3 residues: CASSSRATGGANYGYTF. In DNA form, the CDR3 reads TGTGCCAGCAGTTCTAGGGCTACGGGGGGGGCGAACTATGGCTACACCTTC. This rearrangement joins TRBV6-5 to TRBJ1-2; a weak D match, TRBD1 (6 bases). The CDR3 extends over 17 amino acids. CDR1 and CDR2 (germline): MNHEY, SVGAGI. The germline V and J ends were trimmed by 4 bases and 2 bases, with 20 bases remaining between them.

As regards this clonotype: A read error is likely, as this CDR3 ends without the conserved phenylalanine or tryptophan. This chain uses TRBV20-1 with TRBJ2-2; D may be TRBD1 or TRBD2 (5 bases each). Germline V lookup: CDR1 DFQATT, CDR2 SNEGSKA (reference sequence). The CDR3 is made up of 15 amino acids. Trimming shortened V by 1 base and J by 4 bases, and 13 bases separated the two germline ends. CDR3 residues: CSARARGSATGELFS. CDR3 DNA sequence: TGCAGTGCTAGAGCCCGGGGCTCGGCCACCGGGGAGCTGTTTTCT.

This clonotype was seen ten or more times. The rearrangement joins TRBV3-1 to TRBJ1-1, with D possibly matching TRBD1 (5 bases). Trimming pared 5 bases from V and 0 bases from J, leaving 16 bases between. The CDR3 length is 16 residues. Germline CDR1 is LGHDT and CDR2 is YNNKEL (reference sequence). The CDR3 loop is CASSSVDRGLNTEAFF. CDR3 bases: TGTGCCAGCAGCTCCGTGGATAGGGGATTGAACACTGAAGCTTTCTTT.

Note on this clonotype: Compared with germline, one end of the junction differs, possibly owing to a read error. CDR3 nucleotide sequence: TGTGCCGGCAGTGGGGACAGGGGATCCTACGAGCAGTACTTC. Its protein product is CAGSGDRGSYEQYF. The V call is TRBV11-2, the J call TRBJ2-7; 10 nucleotides agree with TRBD1. CDR1 is SGHAT and CDR2 is FQNNGV in the germline V gene. The CDR3 is 14 residues long.

This chain connects TRBV24-1 to TRBJ2-7; perhaps TRBD1 as D (5 bases). From germline, CDR1 is KGHDR and CDR2 SFDVKD. This CDR3 comprises 15 residues. The germline V and J ends were trimmed by 11 bases and 3 bases, with 22 bases remaining between them. CDR3 DNA sequence: TGTGCCATTCGGCTACAGGTCTCCGCCTGCTACGAGCAGTACTTC. Encoded protein: CAIRLQVSACYEQYF.